This TCR beta chain was sequenced during a study of control samples from healthy donors and cancer patients. This table comes from immunoSEQ multiplex PCR, and its TCRdb copy is limited to in-frame clones, with some not included. The repertoire holds approximately 120,000 clones, around 89% seen once, with roughly a sixth in the top ten. Trimming stripped 0 bases from V and 12 bases from J, with 20 bases between. The CDR3 extends over 14 amino acids. Germline assignment: CDR1 SQVTM and CDR2 ANQGSEA. This receptor was taken from a woman in her fifties or sixties in good health. Sample: blood. The rearrangement uses TRBV29-1 and TRBJ1-1, with D uncertain. CDR3 nucleotide sequence: TGCAGCGTTGAAGATTTACCCCGTGGAGGCGCGACTTTCTTT. It codes for CSVEDLPRGGATFF.